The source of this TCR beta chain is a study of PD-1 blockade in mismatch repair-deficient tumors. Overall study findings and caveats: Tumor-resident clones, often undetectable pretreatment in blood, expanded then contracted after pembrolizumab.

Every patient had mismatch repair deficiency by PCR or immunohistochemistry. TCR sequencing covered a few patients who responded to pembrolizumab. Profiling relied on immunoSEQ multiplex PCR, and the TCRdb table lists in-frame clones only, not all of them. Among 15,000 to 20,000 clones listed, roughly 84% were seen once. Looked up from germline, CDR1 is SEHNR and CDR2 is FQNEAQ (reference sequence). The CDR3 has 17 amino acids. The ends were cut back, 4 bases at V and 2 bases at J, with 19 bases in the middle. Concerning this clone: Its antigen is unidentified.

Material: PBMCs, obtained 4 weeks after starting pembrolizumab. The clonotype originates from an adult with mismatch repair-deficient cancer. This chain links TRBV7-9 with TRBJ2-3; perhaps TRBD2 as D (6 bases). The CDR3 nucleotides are TGTGCCAGCAGCTCCGCGTTAGGAGGGGTCCTCACAGATACGCAGTATTTT. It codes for CASSSALGGVLTDTQYF.